A selection of T cell receptor beta chains follows, all from one sample in a study of T cells after yellow fever vaccination. In TCRdb, the 5' RACE reads were re-called with MiXCR into one record per CDR3 protein. The table records 300,000 to 450,000 distinct CDR3 sequences, roughly 6.2% of them present only once. The specimen comprised PBMCs, sampled 5 days after the yellow fever booster vaccination. The receptors here all came from a man under 40 who received the YFV17D yellow fever vaccine. The CDR3 runs from the conserved cysteine through the conserved F or W. The order of the fields is CDR3 protein, CDR3 DNA, clone size, J gene, D gene, V gene. D genes are given only for firm matches. Expanded clones are given a class, and other clones once, few, many or no size at all.

CDR3aa: CASSSAGRGTTNEKLFF
CDR3nt: TGCGCCAGCAGCTCTGCGGGTCGGGGGACAACTAATGAAAAACTGTTTTTT
abundance: few
j_gene: TRBJ1-4
d_gene: .
v_gene: TRBV5-1

CDR3aa: CASSSAGTSGAREQYF
CDR3nt: TGTGCCAGCAGCAGCGCCGGGACTAGCGGAGCCCGCGAGCAGTACTTC
abundance: many
j_gene: TRBJ2-7
d_gene: TRBD2
v_gene: TRBV7-2

CDR3aa: CASSPPGTGLGSGYTF
CDR3nt: TGTGCCAGCTCACCACCGGGGACTGGCCTGGGATCCGGCTACACCTTC
abundance: many
j_gene: TRBJ1-2
d_gene: .
v_gene: TRBV18

CDR3aa: CASTLSQTSGREYEQYF
CDR3nt: TGTGCCAGCACCTTGAGCCAGACTAGCGGGAGGGAGTACGAGCAGTACTTC
abundance: .
j_gene: TRBJ2-7
d_gene: TRBD2
v_gene: TRBV12-3/TRBV12-4

CDR3aa: CASSLWPDYNEQFF
CDR3nt: TGTGCCAGCAGCCTCTGGCCGGACTACAATGAGCAGTTCTTC
abundance: few
j_gene: TRBJ2-1
d_gene: .
v_gene: TRBV5-4

CDR3aa: CASSFGNLAPDTQYF
CDR3nt: TGTGCCAGCAGCTTCGGAAACCTGGCCCCAGATACGCAGTATTTT
abundance: many
j_gene: TRBJ2-3
d_gene: .
v_gene: TRBV5-5

CDR3aa: CASSPIRESNEKLFF
CDR3nt: TGTGCCAGCTCACCAATCCGGGAGTCTAATGAAAAACTGTTTTTT
abundance: many
j_gene: TRBJ1-4
d_gene: .
v_gene: TRBV18

CDR3aa: CASSTFSSGRVSYEQYF
CDR3nt: TGTGCCAGCAGTACCTTCTCTAGCGGGAGGGTGAGTTACGAGCAGTACTTC
abundance: .
j_gene: TRBJ2-7
d_gene: TRBD2
v_gene: TRBV2

CDR3aa: CSDLPRGSWGYTF
CDR3nt: TGCAGTGACCTCCCCAGGGGATCTTGGGGCTACACCTTC
abundance: few
j_gene: TRBJ1-2
d_gene: .
v_gene: TRBV20-1

CDR3aa: CATSGSGSGHEQFF
CDR3nt: TGTGCCACCAGCGGCAGTGGATCCGGCCATGAGCAGTTCTTC
abundance: many
j_gene: TRBJ2-1
d_gene: .
v_gene: TRBV15

CDR3aa: CASSRKGQANEKLFF
CDR3nt: TGTGCCAGCAGTCGCAAGGGACAGGCTAATGAAAAACTGTTTTTT
abundance: .
j_gene: TRBJ1-4
d_gene: TRBD1
v_gene: TRBV12-3/TRBV12-4

CDR3aa: CASIQLAGLRETQYF
CDR3nt: TGTGCCAGCATCCAACTAGCGGGATTGAGAGAGACCCAGTACTTC
abundance: few
j_gene: TRBJ2-5
d_gene: TRBD2
v_gene: TRBV6-1

CDR3aa: CASSLAEPQYF
CDR3nt: TGTGCCAGCAGCTTAGCCGAGCCCCAGTACTTC
abundance: many
j_gene: TRBJ2-5
d_gene: .
v_gene: TRBV7-8

CDR3aa: CASRRRGERDNEQFF
CDR3nt: TGTGCCAGTCGGCGGCGGGGAGAGCGGGACAATGAGCAGTTCTTC
abundance: few
j_gene: TRBJ2-1
d_gene: .
v_gene: TRBV14

CDR3aa: CASSARTGSYEQYF
CDR3nt: TGTGCCAGCAGCGCACGGACAGGGTCATACGAGCAGTACTTC
abundance: many
j_gene: TRBJ2-7
d_gene: TRBD1
v_gene: TRBV3-1

CDR3aa: CASSRSYSNQPQHF
CDR3nt: TGTGCCAGCAGTCGTAGTTATAGCAATCAGCCCCAGCATTTT
abundance: many
j_gene: TRBJ1-5
d_gene: .
v_gene: TRBV7-8

CDR3aa: CASSLGFGQGEETQYF
CDR3nt: TGTGCCAGCAGTTTAGGATTCGGGCAGGGGGAAGAGACCCAGTACTTC
abundance: few
j_gene: TRBJ2-5
d_gene: TRBD1
v_gene: TRBV28

CDR3aa: CASSSAAGNEQFF
CDR3nt: TGTGCCAGCAGCTCCGCTGCAGGCAATGAGCAGTTCTTC
abundance: few
j_gene: TRBJ2-1
d_gene: .
v_gene: TRBV13

CDR3aa: CASGGQGTYEQYF
CDR3nt: TGTGCCTCCGGGGGACAGGGCACCTACGAGCAGTACTTC
abundance: .
j_gene: TRBJ2-7
d_gene: TRBD1
v_gene: TRBV12-3/TRBV12-4

CDR3aa: CASSSGGLDTQYF
CDR3nt: TGTGCCAGCAGCTCGGGGGGATTAGATACGCAGTATTTT
abundance: few
j_gene: TRBJ2-3
d_gene: TRBD2
v_gene: TRBV12-3/TRBV12-4

CDR3aa: CATSRVRDYTGELFF
CDR3nt: TGTGCCACCAGCAGGGTCCGGGACTACACCGGGGAGCTGTTTTTT
abundance: few
j_gene: TRBJ2-2
d_gene: .
v_gene: TRBV15

CDR3aa: CASSPPGQGLYEQYF
CDR3nt: TGTGCCAGCTCACCACCGGGACAGGGGCTCTACGAGCAGTACTTC
abundance: .
j_gene: TRBJ2-7
d_gene: TRBD1
v_gene: TRBV18

CDR3aa: CASSSAGGYNEQFF
CDR3nt: TGTGCCAGCAGTTCAGCGGGGGGGTATAATGAGCAGTTCTTC
abundance: many
j_gene: TRBJ2-1
d_gene: TRBD2
v_gene: TRBV27

CDR3aa: CASSLSDYLGANVLTF
CDR3nt: TGTGCCAGCAGTTTATCGGACTACCTTGGGGCCAACGTCCTGACTTTC
abundance: many
j_gene: TRBJ2-6
d_gene: .
v_gene: TRBV27

CDR3aa: CASSLGGGRPQRFSGANVLTF
CDR3nt: TGTGCCAGCAGCTTAGGGGGGGGGCGGCCGCAAAGGTTCTCTGGGGCCAACGTCCTGACTTTC
abundance: few
j_gene: TRBJ2-6
d_gene: .
v_gene: TRBV11-2

CDR3aa: CSARVLGSQADTQYF
CDR3nt: TGCAGTGCTAGAGTTCTTGGTAGCCAAGCAGATACGCAGTATTTT
abundance: .
j_gene: TRBJ2-3
d_gene: .
v_gene: TRBV20-1

CDR3aa: CSVGAGNEKLFF
CDR3nt: TGCAGCGTTGGAGCTGGGAACGAAAAACTGTTTTTT
abundance: .
j_gene: TRBJ1-4
d_gene: .
v_gene: TRBV29-1

CDR3aa: CATSGKTGSETEAFF
CDR3nt: TGTGCCACCAGCGGAAAGACAGGGTCGGAAACTGAAGCTTTCTTT
abundance: few
j_gene: TRBJ1-1
d_gene: TRBD1
v_gene: TRBV15

CDR3aa: CARGTLRFF
CDR3nt: TGTGCCAGAGGCACACTTCGGTTCTTC
abundance: few
j_gene: TRBJ2-1
d_gene: .
v_gene: TRBV6-5

CDR3aa: CASRPGQGEKLFF
CDR3nt: TGTGCCAGCAGGCCGGGACAGGGTGAAAAACTGTTTTTT
abundance: .
j_gene: TRBJ1-4
d_gene: TRBD1
v_gene: TRBV12-3/TRBV12-4

CDR3aa: CASSPWGTGGFQPQHF
CDR3nt: TGTGCCAGCAGTCCGTGGGGGACAGGGGGCTTTCAGCCCCAGCATTTT
abundance: few
j_gene: TRBJ1-5
d_gene: TRBD1
v_gene: TRBV12-3/TRBV12-4

CDR3aa: CASGRAAGREQFF
CDR3nt: TGTGCTAGTGGACGGGCAGCAGGTCGTGAGCAGTTCTTC
abundance: many
j_gene: TRBJ2-1
d_gene: .
v_gene: TRBV12-5

CDR3aa: CAIRKDSDQETQYF
CDR3nt: TGTGCCATCAGGAAAGACAGTGATCAAGAGACCCAGTACTTC
abundance: many
j_gene: TRBJ2-5
d_gene: .
v_gene: TRBV10-3

CDR3aa: CASSPGTSGRLTPTDTQYF
CDR3nt: TGTGCCAGCAGCCCCGGGACTAGCGGGAGGTTAACCCCCACAGATACGCAGTATTTT
abundance: .
j_gene: TRBJ2-3
d_gene: TRBD2
v_gene: TRBV11-2

CDR3aa: CSVTGTGGLGNYGYTF
CDR3nt: TGCAGCGTAACCGGGACAGGGGGCTTGGGTAACTATGGCTACACCTTC
abundance: few
j_gene: TRBJ1-2
d_gene: TRBD1
v_gene: TRBV29-1

CDR3aa: CASSAPLVADTQYF
CDR3nt: TGCGCCAGCAGCGCCCCACTAGTGGCAGATACGCAGTATTTT
abundance: few
j_gene: TRBJ2-3
d_gene: .
v_gene: TRBV5-1

CDR3aa: CASSVVRDQPQHF
CDR3nt: TGTGCCAGCAGCGTCGTGCGCGACCAGCCCCAGCATTTT
abundance: many
j_gene: TRBJ1-5
d_gene: .
v_gene: TRBV7-8

CDR3aa: CASSQDSGGTNYGYTF
CDR3nt: TGTGCCAGCAGCCAAGATTCCGGGGGGACTAACTATGGCTACACCTTC
abundance: few
j_gene: TRBJ1-2
d_gene: .
v_gene: TRBV4-2

CDR3aa: CASSFFKNTGELFF
CDR3nt: TGTGCCAGCAGTTTTTTCAAGAACACCGGGGAGCTGTTTTTT
abundance: many
j_gene: TRBJ2-2
d_gene: .
v_gene: TRBV12-3/TRBV12-4

CDR3aa: CASSREGNVREQFF
CDR3nt: TGTGCCAGCAGCCGGGAGGGAAACGTACGTGAGCAGTTCTTC
abundance: many
j_gene: TRBJ2-1
d_gene: TRBD2
v_gene: TRBV6-4

CDR3aa: CSATGTGSNSPLHF
CDR3nt: TGCAGTGCAACCGGGACGGGTTCTAATTCACCCCTCCACTTT
abundance: .
j_gene: TRBJ1-6
d_gene: .
v_gene: TRBV20-1

CDR3aa: CASSATGQTRETQYF
CDR3nt: TGTGCCAGCAGCGCGACCGGACAGACTCGAGAGACCCAGTACTTC
abundance: .
j_gene: TRBJ2-5
d_gene: .
v_gene: TRBV9

CDR3aa: CASSLARGLALSSYEQYF
CDR3nt: TGTGCCAGCAGCTTAGCGCGTGGACTAGCGCTAAGCTCCTACGAGCAGTACTTC
abundance: .
j_gene: TRBJ2-7
d_gene: TRBD2
v_gene: TRBV7-2

CDR3aa: CASSGVLTGGRELFF
CDR3nt: TGCGCCAGCAGCGGCGTATTGACGGGGGGTCGGGAGCTGTTTTTT
abundance: many
j_gene: TRBJ2-2
d_gene: TRBD2
v_gene: TRBV4-3

CDR3aa: CSAPLRGGRGYLYEQYF
CDR3nt: TGCAGTGCTCCTCTCCGAGGGGGGAGGGGTTATTTGTACGAGCAGTACTTC
abundance: many
j_gene: TRBJ2-7
d_gene: .
v_gene: TRBV20-1